This TCR beta chain appears in the sequencing data of a study of OX40 agonist ivuxolimab in advanced cancers. Study background: Intravenous ivuxolimab was administered to patients every 2 weeks at 0.01 to 10 mg/kg.

For this clone: As yet, its antigen is unknown.

V shed 5 bases and J shed 3 bases, with 11 bases lying between them. The CDR3 has 14 amino acids. In germline, CDR1 is SEHNR, CDR2 FQNEAQ (reference sequence). Study-wide points: Expanded clones tended on average to be more numerous among CD8+ T cells than CD4+. Expanded peripheral T cell antigen specificity was not determined.

Baseline was the first blood sampling point, followed by cycle 4 day 1 and cycle 7 day 1. Generated by immunoSEQ multiplex PCR, the TCRdb table keeps only in-frame clones and is missing some. The table lists around 25,000 clones, around 80% of them singletons. Sequencing used CD4+ or CD8+ T cells sorted from blood, obtained in a trial of the OX40 agonist ivuxolimab. The receptor was isolated from an adult with an advanced solid tumor such as melanoma, head and neck, liver or kidney cancer. The V call is TRBV7-9, the J call TRBJ1-5; D unclear. The CDR3 reads CASSVGGPNQPQHF. The CDR3 DNA follows: TGTGCCAGCAGCGTAGGTGGCCCCAATCAGCCCCAGCATTTT.